The sequence of this TCR beta chain was determined in a study of T cells after yellow fever vaccination. TCRdb independently ran MiXCR on the 5' RACE reads; one entry per CDR3 protein. The data hold 250,000 or so distinct CDR3 sequences, with 6.5% to 7.5% observed a single time. In germline, CDR1 is MDHEN, CDR2 SYDVKM. The V end lost 6 bases, the J end lost 0 bases, and 15 bases lay between the germline ends. This CDR3 is built from 15 residues. Study-wide results and caveats: The booster saw the reappearance of most primary-vaccination clones (roughly 96% CD4, around 90% CD8).

Worth noting for this clonotype: The antigen remains undetermined.

The specimen was CD4+ T cells sorted from PBMCs, collected on the day of the yellow fever booster vaccination. J is TRBJ2-7 and V is TRBV28, with D possibly being TRBD1 or TRBD2 (5 bases each). This clonotype originated in a man under 40 who received the YFV17D yellow fever vaccine. The CDR3 reads CASSHEGRSSYEQYF. CDR3 nucleotides: TGTGCCAGCAGCCATGAGGGGAGAAGCTCCTACGAGCAGTACTTC.